Each of the 13 T cell receptor beta chains below was sequenced from the same sample in a study of shared clonotypes between healthy human individuals. Only in-frame clones appear in the TCRdb table, and some are missing; sequencing was by immunoSEQ multiplex PCR. Among some 550,000 clones listed, around 97% were seen once. The sequenced material came from naive CD4+ T cells sorted from blood. Described subset: CD45RA+ positively selected. Receptors were obtained from a woman younger than 45 in good health.

The V call is TRBV5-1, the J call TRBJ2-2, with TRBD1 matching 8 bases. The CDR3 runs 18 residues. Germline CDR1 SGHRS, CDR2 YFSETQ. V lost 4 bases, J lost 1 base, and 12 bases stayed unmatched. The CDR3 region is CASSPTGRGPWNTGELFF. The CDR3 DNA reads as TGCGCCAGCAGCCCAACGGGCAGGGGGCCGTGGAACACCGGGGAGCTGTTTTTT.

The rearrangement links TRBV2 to TRBJ2-7; the D is unclear. This CDR3 region has 15 residues. Germline CDR1 is SNHLY and CDR2 is FYNNEI. V was shortened by 2 bases and J by 7 bases, with 18 bases between the two germline ends. Written as DNA, the CDR3 is TGTGCCAGCAGTGAAAAGGTCCCTGACCTTTGGGAGCAGTACTTC. Translation gives CASSEKVPDLWEQYF.

The J gene is TRBJ2-7, the V gene TRBV2; no definite D call. The CDR3 sequence is 17 residues long. V was shortened by 6 bases and J by 2 bases, with 23 bases between the two germline ends. Germline CDR1 reads SNHLY; CDR2 reads FYNNEI. CDR3 coding DNA: TGTGCCAGCAGGGAAAGTGTTTCGTCAGGCTATGCCTACGAGCAGTACTTC. This translates into CASRESVSSGYAYEQYF.

CDR3 sequence (DNA): TGCGCCAGCAGCGGACTAGCGGCCGGGGGCACAGATACGCAGTATTTT. Protein sequence: CASSGLAAGGTDTQYF. The chain has TRBV5-1 and TRBJ2-3; 10 nucleotides match TRBD2. The CDR3 has 16 amino acids. V lost 4 bases and J lost 1; bases outside the gene matches: 6. Germline CDR1 and CDR2: SGHRS and YFSETQ.

The chain is built from TRBV5-4 and TRBJ2-5; 7 nucleotides agree with TRBD2. This CDR3 comprises 16 residues. With 2 bases clipped from V and 2 bases from J, the junction kept 9 bases outside the gene matches. Germline CDR1 is SGHNT and CDR2 is YYREEE (reference sequence). CDR3 in amino acids: CASSFQGGYSQETQYF. CDR3 DNA sequence: TGTGCCAGCAGCTTCCAGGGAGGGTACTCACAAGAGACCCAGTACTTC. The full variable domain, in which reference TRBV5-4 and TRBJ2-5 provide the parts outside the CDR3, is ETGVTQSPTHLIKTRGQQVTLRCSSQSGHNTVSWYQQALGQGPQFIFQYYREEENGRGNFPPRFSGLQFPNYSSELNVNALELDDSALYLCASSFQGGYSQETQYFGPGTRLLVL.

The chain links TRBV28 to TRBJ1-5; 7 nucleotides line up with TRBD1. The CDR3 covers 17 residues. CDR1 and CDR2 from the germline V gene are MDHEN and SYDVKM. V shed 6 bases and J 0 bases; nucleotides not matched to a gene: 11. The chain's CDR3 is CASSTRGTAYSNQPQHF. The CDR3 DNA is TGTGCCAGCAGCACTAGGGGGACAGCCTATAGCAATCAGCCCCAGCATTTT.

The V call is TRBV7-8, the J call TRBJ2-2; D is perhaps TRBD2 (8 bases). Trimming stripped 3 bases from V and 6 bases from J, with 20 bases between. This CDR3 spans 17 amino acids. Looked up from germline, CDR1 is SGHVS and CDR2 is FQNEAQ. The CDR3 region has the DNA TGTGCCAGCAGCTTGGAAACCGGGACAGCGGGGGCCGGGGAGCTGTTTTTT. As protein: CASSLETGTAGAGELFF.

The V gene is TRBV9, the J gene TRBJ2-2; 8 nucleotides line up with TRBD1. The germline gives CDR1 SGDLS, CDR2 YYNGEE. With 4 bases clipped from V and 5 bases from J, the junction kept 7 bases outside the gene matches. CDR3 size: 15 residues. The CDR3 sequence is CASSKATGVTGELFF. CDR3 coding DNA: TGTGCCAGCAGCAAAGCGACAGGGGTGACCGGGGAGCTGTTTTTT.

The chain has TRBV25-1 and TRBJ2-1; 10 bases are a match to TRBD2. Losses at the gene ends were 6 bases for V and 5 bases for J; bases not matched to a gene: 4. CDR3 size: 14 residues. Germline V lookup: CDR1 MGHDK, CDR2 SYGVNS. CDR3 loop: CASRNGLADNEQFF. In DNA, the CDR3 is TGTGCCAGCAGAAACGGACTAGCGGACAATGAGCAGTTCTTC. The variable domain in full, with the rest retrieved from reference TRBV25-1 and TRBJ2-1, is EADIYQTPRYLVIGTGKKITLECSQTMGHDKMYWYQQDPGMELHLIHYSYGVNSTEKGDLSSESTVSRIRTEHFPLTLESARPSHTSQYLCASRNGLADNEQFFGPGTRLTVL.

The V gene is TRBV29-1, the J gene TRBJ2-7, with TRBD1 matching over 8 bases. CDR1 and CDR2 from the germline V gene are SQVTM and ANQGSEA. The length of the CDR3 is 13 residues. Trimming cost V 3 bases and J 3 bases; bases outside gene matches: 4. Here the CDR3 DNA reads TGCAGCGTTGATTCTGGACAGGGCTACGAGCAGTACTTC. Its protein product is CSVDSGQGYEQYF.

The genes are TRBV6-6 and TRBJ2-7, with D uncertain. Germline assignment: CDR1 MNHNY and CDR2 SVGAGI (reference sequence). Trimming took off 5 bases at V and 0 bases at J, with 11 bases between the two ends. This CDR3 has 14 amino acids. CDR3 DNA: TGTGCCAGCAGTGCGGACCGAAGCTCCTACGAGCAGTACTTC. Its protein is CASSADRSSYEQYF.

The chain couples TRBV27 to TRBJ2-7, with D perhaps TRBD1 or TRBD2 (5 bases each). V gave up 5 bases and J gave up 4 bases, with 15 bases separating them. Germline CDR1 MNHEY, CDR2 SMNVEV (reference sequence). This CDR3 spans 14 amino acids. CDR3 region: CASSPLQGPYEQYF. CDR3 DNA: TGTGCCAGCAGTCCCCTCCAGGGACCATACGAGCAGTACTTC.

The rearrangement uses TRBV7-8 and TRBJ1-5; D is unclear. Deletions cut 7 bases from V and 9 bases from J, with 22 bases between. This CDR3 comprises 15 residues. Germline loops: CDR1 SGHVS, CDR2 FQNEAQ. The CDR3, as DNA: TGTGCCAGCACCACAGATCGGGTCCCAATCACGCCCCAGCATTTT. Encoded protein: CASTTDRVPITPQHF.